The clone carrying this TCR beta chain is labeled as medium-sized. The antigen is not known. The sample belongs to a study of radiotherapy plus CTLA-4 blockade in lung cancer. Assay: immunoSEQ multiplex PCR; the TCRdb copy retains only in-frame clones and omits some. Of roughly 58,000 clones listed, 82% are singletons. Focal radiation plus CTLA-4 blockade with ipilimumab was given to patients with chemo-refractory metastatic non-small-cell lung cancer. Overall study results and limits: TCR clones of tumor origin grew in blood after radiotherapy plus ipilimumab. How blood T cell clones changed early, along with interferon-beta, reportedly forecast response best.

Germline V gene lookup returns CDR1 MGHDK and CDR2 SYGVNS. Trimming removed 5 bases at V and 0 bases at J, with 10 bases between. This CDR3 contains 15 residues. The chain recombines TRBV25-1 with TRBJ1-4, with D possibly TRBD1 on 5 matching bases. The receptor was isolated from a human donor with non-small cell lung cancer whose response to radiotherapy plus ipilimumab could not be evaluated. The sample here was peripheral blood, taken from a patient treated with radiotherapy plus ipilimumab. The DNA for the CDR3 is TGTGCCAGCAGTAAACAGGTGGCAACTAATGAAAAACTGTTTTTT. Translating gives CASSKQVATNEKLFF.